This T cell receptor beta chain was identified in a study of vaccination effects on CD4 cells after COVID-19 (dated by TCRdb to between 2021 and 2024). Background on the whole study: Two doses of either the BNT162b2 or the mRNA-1273 mRNA SARS-CoV-2 vaccine were administered to participants. In the study, cultures from other donors were sequenced using the Oncomine TCR Beta short-read assay on an Illumina iSeq 100. A total of more than 8 COVID-19 convalescent patients and a few SARS-CoV-2-naive healthy vaccine recipients were included in the full study. The study compared SARS-CoV-2 spike-specific CD4+ TCR repertoires before and after mRNA vaccination in COVID-19 convalescent patients and infection-naive vaccine recipients. Overall results and qualifications from the work: Clones induced by infection and clones induced by vaccination both contracted markedly at late timepoints after vaccination, which fits with T cell responses waning over time. The study was limited by a small number of convalescent patients, and early post-infection timepoints were lacking. Among healthy vaccine recipients, nearly all vaccine-induced clones were SARS-CoV-2 mono-reactive, and just 1 of 255 was cross-reactive with common cold coronaviruses.

Turning to this clone: The specificity of this receptor is unknown. Base-call qualities are not available, and no considerably larger clone is one nucleotide away.

In the ViraFEST assay, PBMC were stimulated with viral peptide pools, and antigen-specific CD4+ T cell clonotypes were then identified by expansion using TCR sequencing. After roughly 11 days of culture, CD4+ T cells were isolated with the EasySep CD4+ T cell isolation kit. Negative nucleocapsid antibody results before and after vaccination confirmed that the healthy vaccine recipients had no prior SARS-CoV-2 infection. Two million PBMC per well were cultured in IMDM with around 5% human AB serum, 10 IU/ml IL-2 and gentamicin, plus 10 ug/ml peptides. On days 3 and 7, half of the culture medium was replaced with fresh IL-2-containing medium. Each peptide stimulation condition was cultured in triplicate wells unless otherwise noted. Using Ficoll-Paque Plus gradient centrifugation, PBMC were separated from whole blood and then either used fresh or cryopreserved at -140C. The spike proteins of SARS-CoV-2 and of the common cold coronaviruses HCoV-NL63, HCoV-OC43 and HCoV-229E were spanned by overlapping peptide pools. The QIAamp micro DNA kit was used to extract genomic DNA from the cultured CD4+ T cells.

V drops 0 bases and J drops 5 bases, leaving 11 bases in between. The CDR3 holds 14 amino acids from the cysteine to the phenylalanine. Only the CDR3 portion is preserved as DNA: 42 bases, with reading frame beginning at the first base. Per the germline V gene, SGHRS is the CDR1 and YFSETQ is the CDR2. The library came from the immunoSEQ multiplex PCR assay. DNA from the cultured and isolated CD4+ T cells underwent TCR beta CDR3 sequencing. In the paper's pipeline: Non-productive TCR sequences were removed, reads were trimmed to the CDR3 region, and CDR3s of at least 7 amino acids were retained. Antigen-specific clonotypes were identified using the MANAFEST web app by comparison of expansion in peptide wells against reference cultures. Positive clones required FDR<0.05 expansion versus reference and all other wells, odds ratio above 5, and frequency above 0.1% in two replicate wells. A clonotype was called cross-reactive if it was significantly expanded both in SARS-CoV-2 spike wells and in at least one common cold coronavirus spike condition. Using the stringdist R package, CDR3 similarity was measured by Levenshtein distance, and unrooted trees were constructed with ape in R 3.6.1. TCRdb obtained this table from immuneACCESS and retained in-frame rearrangements with V and J assigned. These tables miss some clones; where compared with another copy, unresolved V genes account for less than half of the shortfall, and the remainder is unexplained. Clonal size and the V and J genes are those of that table, whereas D and trimming came from the DNA. The sample data list about 54,000 clones, and around 85% of these were observed just once. The ten top clones hold roughly 2.2% of the sample.

The rearranged segments are TRBV5-1 and TRBJ2-5, with no confident D gene call. The clonotype comes from a human donor who received a COVID-19 vaccine. This material consisted of CD4+ T cells from PBMCs cultured with HCoV-229E spike peptides, taken before COVID-19 vaccination. The sample's cell subset or site label is to be understood as: HCoV-229E spike overlapping peptide pool stimulation. This receptor carries the CDR3 CASSLGLPTETQYF. The nucleotide sequence reads as follows: TGCGCCAGCAGCTTGGGGCTACCTACGGAGACCCAGTACTTC.